This entry lists 14 T cell receptor beta chains sequenced from one sample in a study of T cells after yellow fever vaccination. TCRdb used MiXCR to reprocess the 5' RACE reads, holding one entry per CDR3 protein. The sample yields about 400,000 distinct CDR3 sequences, 11% seen once. The sequencing used PBMCs, collected on the day of the first yellow fever vaccination. Receptor source: a man younger than 35 who received the YFV17D yellow fever vaccine.

This clonotype was picked up a small number of times. The gene calls are TRBV5-1 and TRBJ2-3, with TRBD2 matching over 13 bases. The CDR3 totals 16 residues. In germline, CDR1 is SGHRS, CDR2 YFSETQ. Unmatched junction bases numbered 7, after V lost 1 base and J lost 8 bases. CDR3 in amino acids: CASSLYTSGGAITQYF. DNA for the CDR3: TGCGCCAGCAGCTTGTATACTAGCGGGGGGGCAATTACGCAGTATTTT. Complete variable domain (other parts from reference TRBV5-1 and TRBJ2-3): KAGVTQTPRYLIKTRGQQVTLSCSPISGHRSVSWYQQTPGQGLQFLFEYFSETQRNKGNFPGRFSGRQFSNSRSEMNVSTLELGDSALYLCASSLYTSGGAITQYFGPGTRLTVL.

The chain uses TRBV7-8 and TRBJ1-2, with 9 bases identical to TRBD1. This CDR3 spans 14 amino acids. CDR1 and CDR2 from the germline V gene are SGHVS and FQNEAQ. The V gene end was trimmed by 5 bases and the J gene end by 6 bases; junction bases not matched to a gene: 7. The chain's CDR3 is CASSLRTGVDGYTF. CDR3 coding DNA: TGTGCCAGCAGCCTACGGACAGGGGTTGATGGCTACACCTTC.

V usage is TRBV29-1 and J usage is TRBJ2-3; D is ambiguous. V lost 5 bases to trimming and J lost 4 bases, with 7 bases between them. Germline CDR1 reads SQVTM; CDR2 reads ANQGSEA. CDR3 length equals 11 residues. The CDR3 is CSVSRADTQYF. CDR3 nucleotides: TGCAGCGTTTCTAGGGCAGATACGCAGTATTTT.

The chain is built from TRBV7-2 and TRBJ1-1; D uncertain. V lost 8 bases to trimming and J lost 7 bases, with 14 bases between them. CDR3 length equals 12 residues. Germline V CDR1 and CDR2: SGHTA, FQGNSA. The CDR3 nucleotides read TGTGCCAGCCGGATGGGTGGAGTTGAAGCTTTCTTT. Its protein product is CASRMGGVEAFF. Supplemented by reference TRBV7-2 and TRBJ1-1, the full variable domain reads GAGVSQSPSNKVTEKGKDVELRCDPISGHTALYWYRQSLGQGLEFLIYFQGNSAPDKSGLPSDRFSAERTGGSVSTLTIQRTQQEDSAVYLCASRMGGVEAFFGQGTRLTVV.

There are a few counts of this clonotype. The chain has TRBV9 and TRBJ2-2; 11 bases are shared with TRBD2. V shed 4 bases, J shed 5 bases, and the junction held 7 bases outside the gene matches. The CDR3 loop spans 16 amino acids. Germline V lookup: CDR1 SGDLS, CDR2 YYNGEE. CDR3 protein: CASSTRTSGPTGELFF. DNA for the CDR3: TGTGCCAGCAGCACCCGGACTAGCGGGCCGACCGGGGAGCTGTTTTTT. Variable domain in full (rest from reference TRBV9 and TRBJ2-2): DSGVTQTPKHLITATGQRVTLRCSPRSGDLSVYWYQQSLDQGLQFLIQYYNGEERAKGNILERFSAQQFPDLHSELNLSSLELGDSALYFCASSTRTSGPTGELFFGEGSRLTVL.

This clonotype was seen a few times. The rearrangement joins TRBV12-5 to TRBJ2-5, with a possible D match to TRBD2 (6 bases). Deletions cut 9 bases from V and 2 bases from J, with 13 bases between. The CDR3 loop spans 13 amino acids. Germline-derived CDR1 and CDR2 are LGHNT and FRNRAP. The CDR3 DNA follows: TGTGCTAGCCGTCCGAGCGGGCAAGAGACCCAGTACTTC. It specifies CASRPSGQETQYF.

The chain couples TRBV3-1 to TRBJ1-2; D is uncertain. The CDR3 is 14 residues long. CDR1 and CDR2 from the germline V gene are LGHDT and YNNKEL (reference sequence). V lost 0 bases to trimming and J lost 2 bases, with 7 bases between them. For the CDR3, the DNA is TGTGCCAGCAGCCAAGAGCCCAGGAACTATGGCTACACCTTC. Its translation is CASSQEPRNYGYTF. The entire variable domain, with the rest obtained from reference TRBV3-1 and TRBJ1-2, is as follows: DTAVSQTPKYLVTQMGNDKSIKCEQNLGHDTMYWYKQDSKKFLKIMFSYNNKELIINETVPNRFSPKSPDKAHLNLHINSLELGDSAVYFCASSQEPRNYGYTFGSGTRLTVV.

This clonotype showed up just a few times. The J gene is TRBJ2-7, the V gene TRBV29-1; 8 bases line up with TRBD2. The CDR3 covers 17 residues. Germline V CDR1 and CDR2: SQVTM, ANQGSEA. The junction had 24 bases not matched to a gene; V was cut back by 5 bases and J by 9 bases. The CDR3 spells CSVWRDFPDSGAEVQYF. The CDR3 coding sequence is TGCAGCGTTTGGCGAGATTTTCCAGATAGCGGGGCCGAGGTGCAGTACTTC.

The chain links TRBV7-9 to TRBJ2-3, with D uncertain. The CDR3 extends over 13 amino acids. V was cut by 5 bases and J by 1 base, with 7 bases left in between. Germline V gives CDR1 SEHNR, CDR2 FQNEAQ (reference sequence). CDR3 sequence (DNA): TGTGCCAGCAGCGTGGACCGCACAGATACGCAGTATTTT. Its protein is CASSVDRTDTQYF.

This chain joins TRBV6-5 and TRBJ1-2; 7 positions match TRBD1. With 2 bases clipped from V and 8 bases from J, the junction kept 11 bases outside the gene matches. The CDR3 is made up of 15 amino acids. The germline CDR1 and CDR2 sequences are MNHEY and SVGAGI. DNA of the CDR3: TGTGCCAGCAGTTACCGCGCTACCCAAGGGGGCGGCTACACCTTC. It translates to CASSYRATQGGGYTF.

This clonotype has more than one count but fewer than ten. This chain links TRBV4-1 with TRBJ2-4, with 9 bases lining up with TRBD2. Germline V gene lookup returns CDR1 MGHRA and CDR2 YSYEKL. This CDR3 spans 16 amino acids. J gave up 13 bases and V 1 base, and 14 bases lay outside the gene matches. CDR3 nucleotides: TGCGCCAGCAGCCAAGTAGGAATAGCGGGGGAGCCGGCCCAGTACTTC. This encodes CASSQVGIAGEPAQYF.

This clonotype showed up just a few times. The rearrangement joins TRBV24-1 to TRBJ2-2; no clear D. V was clipped by 6 bases and J by 10 bases, with 11 bases between them. The CDR3 has 12 amino acids. Germline CDR1 reads KGHDR; CDR2 reads SFDVKD. Here the CDR3 DNA reads TGTGCCACCAGTAGCGAGACGGCGGAGCTGTTTTTT. It codes for CATSSETAELFF.

This clonotype appeared many times. This sequence joins TRBV12-3 or TRBV12-4 and TRBJ1-6; 9 nucleotides align to TRBD1. This CDR3 spans 16 amino acids. V dropped 7 bases and J dropped 7; count of bases not matched to a gene: 11. CDR3 amino acids: CASTGQNGQGNSPLHF. CDR3 nucleotides: TGTGCCAGCACCGGACAAAACGGACAGGGGAATTCACCCCTCCACTTT.

Worth noting for this clonotype: A junction end diverges from the germline sequence, so it may reflect a read error. The chain recombines TRBV20-1 with TRBJ2-1, with 14 bases lining up with TRBD2. Germline values: CDR1 DFQATT, CDR2 SNEGSKA (reference sequence). This CDR3 has 18 residues. The CDR3 DNA reads as TGCTGTGCTAGAGCCGGGACTAGCGGGGGCCTTCGGTACAATGAGCAGTTCTTC. Encoded protein: CCARAGTSGGLRYNEQFF.